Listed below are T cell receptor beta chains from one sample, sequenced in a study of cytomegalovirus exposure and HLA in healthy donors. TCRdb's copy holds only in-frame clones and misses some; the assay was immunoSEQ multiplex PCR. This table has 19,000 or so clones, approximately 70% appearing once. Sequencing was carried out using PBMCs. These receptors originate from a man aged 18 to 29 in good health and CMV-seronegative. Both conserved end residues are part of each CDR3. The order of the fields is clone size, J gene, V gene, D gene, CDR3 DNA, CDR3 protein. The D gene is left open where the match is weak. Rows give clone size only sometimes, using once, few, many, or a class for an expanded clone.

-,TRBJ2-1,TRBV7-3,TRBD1,TGTGCCAGCAGCTACAGGACAGGGTTGGGCAATGAGCAGTTCTTC,CASSYRTGLGNEQFF
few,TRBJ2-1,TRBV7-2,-,TGTGCCAGCAGCTCAGCCCTAGGCAATGAGCAGTTCTTC,CASSSALGNEQFF
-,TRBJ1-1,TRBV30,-,TGTGCCTGGAGTCCCGGGGGAGAAGCTTTCTTT,CAWSPGGEAFF
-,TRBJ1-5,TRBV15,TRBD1,TGTGCCACCAGCCGCAGGGGGCAAGGAAATCAGCCCCAGCATTTT,CATSRRGQGNQPQHF
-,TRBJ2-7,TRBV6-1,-,TGTGCCAGCAGCATTCAGAGAGGGGACTTACTCGAGCAGTACTTC,CASSIQRGDLLEQYF
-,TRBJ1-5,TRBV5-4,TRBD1,TGTGCCAGCACCTACCCGGGACAGGGGAATCAGCCCCAGCATTTT,CASTYPGQGNQPQHF
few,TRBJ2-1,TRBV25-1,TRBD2,TGTGCCAGCAGTGAAGCGGGGGGGGGCAATGAGCAGTTCTTC,CASSEAGGGNEQFF
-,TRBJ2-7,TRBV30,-,TGTGCCTGGAGTGAGTCAGGCGACGAGCAGTACTTC,CAWSESGDEQYF
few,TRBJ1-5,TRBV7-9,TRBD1,TGTGCCAGCAGCCTATCGACAGGGTTGAGTCAGCCCCAGCATTTT,CASSLSTGLSQPQHF
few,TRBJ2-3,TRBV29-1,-,TGCAGCGTTGACTCCGCGGATACGCAGTATTTT,CSVDSADTQYF
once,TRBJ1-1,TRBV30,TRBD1,TGTGCCTCCGGACAGGGGGCTCTACAAAACACTGAAGCTTTCTTT,CASGQGALQNTEAFF
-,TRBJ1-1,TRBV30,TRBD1,TGTGCCTGGAGTTACGGGACAGGGGTACCGAACACTGAAGCTTTCTTT,CAWSYGTGVPNTEAFF
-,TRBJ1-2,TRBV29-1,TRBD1,TGCAGCGTTAACCGGGACAGTAACTATGGCTACACCTTC,CSVNRDSNYGYTF